This T cell receptor (beta chain) was captured in a study of blood T cell repertoires in COVID-19. Turning to the study itself: Sources were T cells, B-cell-depleted T cells, or PBMCs; the material itself was cDNA or gDNA.

After removal of 5 bases from V and 2 bases from J, the junction contained 5 bases not matched to a gene. CDR3 length equals 15 residues. The germline CDR1 and CDR2 sequences are SNHLY and FYNNEI. As handled by the study authors: Scientists estimated how many nucleated cells there were by amplifying reference gene primers. Profiling relied on immunoSEQ multiplex PCR, and the TCRdb table lists in-frame clones only, not all of them. D and trimming were read from the DNA, whereas the V and J calls and clone size are those reported in that table. Found here are under 85,000 clones, 88% of them singletons; the top ten hold 6% to 8.5%.

The chain recombines TRBV2 with TRBJ2-1; 8 bases line up with TRBD2. The sequenced material came from peripheral blood. The source of this sequence is a man between 65 and 79 years old with acute or convalescent COVID-19. In DNA form, the CDR3 reads TGTGCCAGCAGTTGGAGCGGGAGTGCCTACAATGAGCAGTTCTTC. Amino acids: CASSWSGSAYNEQFF.